This T cell receptor beta chain emerged from a study of T cells after yellow fever vaccination. Overall study results and limits: FACS-sorted repertoires could contain abundant clonotypes contaminating from the bulk population.

TCRdb independently ran MiXCR on the 5' RACE reads; one entry per CDR3 protein. The sample holds 500,000 to 650,000 distinct CDR3 sequences; about a sixth are singletons and the top ten take around a sixth. The germline V and J ends were trimmed by 3 bases and 6 bases, with 20 bases remaining between them. Germline CDR1 is SEHNR and CDR2 is FQNEAQ (reference sequence). The CDR3 runs to 17 residues. A remark on this clonotype: Its antigen remains unknown.

This specimen consisted of PBMCs, obtained about 5 days after the first yellow fever vaccination. The sequence came from a man in his late teens or twenties who received the YFV17D yellow fever vaccine. J is TRBJ1-4 and V is TRBV7-9; D not resolved. This CDR3 reads CASSFEMDGGDHEKLFF. The CDR3, as DNA: TGTGCCAGCAGCTTCGAGATGGACGGAGGCGATCATGAAAAACTGTTTTTT.